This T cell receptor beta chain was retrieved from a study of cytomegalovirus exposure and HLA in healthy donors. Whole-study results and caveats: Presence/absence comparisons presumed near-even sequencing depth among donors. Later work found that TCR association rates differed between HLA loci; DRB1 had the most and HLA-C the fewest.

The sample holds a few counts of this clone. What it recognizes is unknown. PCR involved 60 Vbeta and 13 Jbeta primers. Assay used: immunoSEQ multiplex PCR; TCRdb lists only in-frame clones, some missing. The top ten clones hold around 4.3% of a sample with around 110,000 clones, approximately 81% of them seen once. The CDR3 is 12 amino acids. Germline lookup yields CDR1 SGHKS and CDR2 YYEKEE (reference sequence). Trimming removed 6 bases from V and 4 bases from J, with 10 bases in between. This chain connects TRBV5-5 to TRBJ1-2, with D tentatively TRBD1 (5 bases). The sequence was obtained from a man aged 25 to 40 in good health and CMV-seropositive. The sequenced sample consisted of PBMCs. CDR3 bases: TGTGCCAGCAAGCAGGGTAGCTATGGCTACACCTTC. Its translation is CASKQGSYGYTF.